The 24 T cell receptor beta chains reported below all come from one sample, sequenced in a study of cytomegalovirus exposure and HLA in healthy donors. 13 Jbeta primers and 60 Vbeta primers were used for the PCR. Generated by immunoSEQ multiplex PCR, the TCRdb table keeps only in-frame clones and is missing some. This sample yields 100,000 to 150,000 clones, of which around 70% are seen a single time; approximately 2.9% belongs to the top ten. Sequenced: PBMCs. These receptors were collected from a human donor in good health.

The V gene is TRBV15, the J gene TRBJ1-2, with no clear D. The CDR3 is 16 amino acids. The germline V gene has CDR1 LNHNV and CDR2 YYDKDF (reference sequence). Trimming stripped 0 bases from V and 4 bases from J, with 15 bases between. CDR3 nucleotide sequence: TGTGCCACCAGCAGAGATCTTACGGGGTCGGTCTATGGCTACACCTTC. Its translation: CATSRDLTGSVYGYTF. Variable domain in full (rest from reference TRBV15 and TRBJ1-2): DAMVIQNPRYQVTQFGKPVTLSCSQTLNHNVMYWYQQKSSQAPKLLFHYYDKDFNNEADTPDNFQSRRPNTSFCFLDIRSPGLGDTAMYLCATSRDLTGSVYGYTFGSGTRLTVV.

V is TRBV7-2 and J is TRBJ1-1; D remains ambiguous. The V end lost 3 bases, the J end lost 8 bases, and 16 bases lay between the germline ends. The CDR3 spans 14 residues. Germline assignment: CDR1 SGHTA and CDR2 FQGNSA. CDR3 sequence reads: CASSFSETIGEAFF. The CDR3, as DNA: TGTGCCAGCAGCTTCTCGGAGACCATTGGAGAAGCTTTCTTT.

V and J are TRBV15 and TRBJ1-5; D is perhaps TRBD1 (5 bases). With 1 base removed from V and 0 bases from J, the gap between germline ends came to 7 bases. Germline CDR1 LNHNV, CDR2 YYDKDF (reference sequence). CDR3 length: 15 residues. CDR3 region: CATSRGGGSNQPQHF. DNA of the CDR3: TGTGCCACCAGCAGAGGGGGGGGTAGCAATCAGCCCCAGCATTTT.

The CDR3 reads CASRDRVSYEQYF. The CDR3 DNA follows: TGTGCCAGCCGCGACAGGGTCTCCTACGAGCAGTACTTC. This chain links TRBV27 with TRBJ2-7; 7 bases fit TRBD1. Per germline, CDR1 MNHEY and CDR2 SMNVEV (reference sequence). V gave up 8 bases and J gave up 0 bases; unmatched junction bases: 4. The CDR3 covers 13 residues.

This clone was counted a few times. The DNA of the CDR3 is TGTGCCAGCTCACCTTCGGGACAGCTCTACGAGCAGTACTTC. This encodes CASSPSGQLYEQYF. This rearrangement joins TRBV18 to TRBJ2-5, with 7 positions matching TRBD1. Gene TRBJ2-7 matches the end of the DNA better, so the J call may be wrong. CDR3 length: 14 residues. The germline CDR1 and CDR2 sequences are KGHSH and LQKENI.

The chain uses TRBV2 and TRBJ2-7; 7 positions match TRBD2. CDR1 is SNHLY and CDR2 is FYNNEI in the germline V gene. The V segment lost 3 bases and the J segment 4 bases; nucleotides outside the gene matches: 6. This CDR3 is built from 14 residues. DNA for the CDR3: TGTGCCAGCAGTGAGGAACTAGCGAGTTACGAGCAGTACTTC. It translates to CASSEELASYEQYF.

This chain joins TRBV29-1 and TRBJ2-3; D is perhaps TRBD1 (6 bases). CDR3 length: 11 amino acids. Trimming stripped 7 bases from V and 4 bases from J, with 9 bases between. CDR1 is SQVTM, CDR2 ANQGSEA, per germline. CDR3 sequence reads: CSEQGSDTQYF. CDR3 in DNA: TGCAGCGAACAGGGCTCAGATACGCAGTATTTT.

CDR3 DNA: TGTGCCAGCACAGGGGGTTTCTCACCCGGGGAGCTGTTTTTT. This codes for CASTGGFSPGELFF. The chain recombines TRBV6-5 with TRBJ2-2; TRBD1 agrees at 7 bases. The CDR3 loop spans 14 amino acids. J gave up 6 bases and V 7 bases, and 8 bases lay outside the gene matches. CDR1 is MNHEY, CDR2 SVGAGI, per germline.

This chain connects TRBV6-1 to TRBJ2-1, with D perhaps TRBD1 (5 bases). V was cut by 8 bases and J by 15 bases, with 11 bases left in between. From germline, CDR1 is MNHNS and CDR2 SASEGT. CDR3 length: 9 amino acids. CDR3 nucleotides: TGTGCCAGCGACAGTCTGGGGTTCTTC. It specifies CASDSLGFF.

This clone was found once. The CDR3 coding sequence is TGTGCCAGCAGCTCAGGGGGCGTAGGACACGAGCAGTACTTC. Amino acid sequence: CASSSGGVGHEQYF. The chain combines TRBV5-5 with TRBJ2-7; 8 bases map to TRBD1. Unmatched junction bases numbered 7, after V lost 3 bases and J lost 5 bases. The CDR3 sequence is 14 residues long. Germline CDR1 and CDR2: SGHKS and YYEKEE (reference sequence).

This clone has a handful of counts. The chain carries TRBV19 and TRBJ1-6, with D maybe TRBD1 (5 bases). V lost 0 bases and J 10 bases, leaving 16 bases between the germline ends. The germline gives CDR1 LNHDA, CDR2 SQIVND (reference sequence). This CDR3 has 16 residues. The CDR3 loop reads CASSIDSAGQRSPLHF. The CDR3 DNA reads TGTGCCAGTAGTATAGACTCCGCGGGGCAGCGATCACCCCTCCACTTT.

The chain links TRBV5-1 to TRBJ2-7, with TRBD1 matching over 12 bases. The CDR3 consists of 15 residues. CDR1 and CDR2 (germline): SGHRS, YFSETQ. The junction had 5 bases not matched to a gene; V was cut back by 4 bases and J by 3 bases. The CDR3 protein is CASSPGTGGLYEQYF. The DNA for the CDR3 is TGCGCCAGCAGCCCCGGGACAGGGGGCCTCTACGAGCAGTACTTC.

This chain joins TRBV27 and TRBJ1-6; the match to TRBD1 covers 9 bases. The ends lost 3 bases at V and 8 bases at J; junction bases unmatched: 8. Germline values: CDR1 MNHEY, CDR2 SMNVEV (reference sequence). The CDR3 runs to 16 residues. CDR3 sequence: CASSLMPGQGYSPLHF. Here the CDR3 DNA reads TGTGCCAGCAGTTTGATGCCGGGACAGGGTTATTCACCCCTCCACTTT.

This chain links TRBV7-9 with TRBJ2-5; 7 bases map to TRBD2. Germline V gene sequence: CDR1 SEHNR, CDR2 FQNEAQ (reference sequence). The V and J ends lost 3 bases and 6 bases, in that order; junction bases with no gene match: 10. The CDR3 runs to 15 residues. CDR3 in DNA: TGTGCCAGCAGCTTTGTGGTGCGGGGAGGGCAGACCCAGTACTTC. It specifies CASSFVVRGGQTQYF.

This chain's CDR3 is CASNLGGLRANSPLHF. The CDR3 nucleotides are TGTGCCAGCAACCTGGGGGGGTTGCGTGCTAATTCACCCCTCCACTTT. V is TRBV4-2 and J is TRBJ1-6; D is perhaps TRBD1 (5 bases). The ends were cut back, 7 bases at V and 6 bases at J, with 19 bases in the middle. From germline, CDR1 is LGHNA and CDR2 YNFKEQ. The CDR3 spans 16 residues.

This clone was seen only once. The rearrangement links TRBV7-9 to TRBJ2-5; 10 nucleotides match TRBD2. V was pared by 7 bases and J by 5 bases, with 10 bases of the junction left unmatched. Per the germline V gene, CDR1 is SEHNR and CDR2 is FQNEAQ (reference sequence). This CDR3 spans 15 amino acids. This CDR3 is CASNLAGAVGETQYF. The DNA of the CDR3 is TGTGCCAGCAATCTAGCGGGGGCCGTCGGGGAGACCCAGTACTTC.

This chain connects TRBV19 to TRBJ1-2, with 8 bases lining up with TRBD1. The CDR3 contains 13 residues. Looked up from germline, CDR1 is LNHDA and CDR2 is SQIVND (reference sequence). Germline trimming cut 5 bases from V and 5 bases from J; bases unmatched to any gene: 4. CDR3 sequence (DNA): TGTGCCAGTAGTGAACAGGGGGTTTATGGCTACACCTTC. Protein sequence: CASSEQGVYGYTF.

This sequence joins TRBV11-2 and TRBJ2-1, with TRBD2 identical over 11 bases. The CDR3 is 18 amino acids. V shed 2 bases and J 0 bases; nucleotides not matched to a gene: 6. Looked up from germline, CDR1 is SGHAT and CDR2 is FQNNGV. The CDR3 region is CASSLLAGGSSSYNEQFF. As DNA, the CDR3 is TGTGCCAGCAGCTTACTAGCGGGAGGTTCCAGCTCCTACAATGAGCAGTTCTTC.

This chain joins TRBV9 and TRBJ2-1, with 8 bases that match TRBD2. Trimming cost V 0 bases and J 7 bases; bases outside gene matches: 6. The CDR3 sequence is 15 residues long. Germline CDR1 is SGDLS and CDR2 is YYNGEE. The CDR3: CASSVGGGPGNEQFF. The CDR3 DNA is TGTGCCAGCAGCGTAGGCGGGGGGCCGGGTAATGAGCAGTTCTTC.

V is TRBV6-5 and J is TRBJ2-5; 9 nucleotides align to TRBD2. CDR3 length equals 15 residues. The germline gives CDR1 MNHEY, CDR2 SVGAGI. The trim removed 6 bases at V and 7 bases at J, leaving 12 bases unmatched. The CDR3 reads CASSLSSGALRTQYF. CDR3 nucleotides: TGTGCCAGCAGCCTTTCTAGCGGGGCCCTCCGGACCCAGTACTTC.

The DNA for the CDR3 is TGTGCCAGCAGCTTGGGACAGACGATGAACACTGAAGCTTTCTTT. Encoded protein: CASSLGQTMNTEAFF. The chain couples TRBV7-2 to TRBJ1-1; 7 bases are a match to TRBD1. Germline V gives CDR1 SGHTA, CDR2 FQGNSA. The CDR3 spans 15 residues. Trimming removed 3 bases from V and 0 bases from J; junction bases left unmatched: 4.

The gene calls are TRBV7-7 and TRBJ2-2, with D unresolved. The CDR3 extends over 12 amino acids. Trimming pared 5 bases from V and 5 bases from J, leaving 6 bases between. CDR1 and CDR2 from the germline V gene are SSHAT and FNYEAQ (reference sequence). Here the CDR3 reads CASSPRTGELFF. The CDR3, as DNA: TGTGCCAGCAGCCCGAGGACCGGGGAGCTGTTTTTT. Full variable domain (rest looked up from reference TRBV7-7 and TRBJ2-2): GAGVSQSPRYKVTKRGQDVTLRCDPISSHATLYWYQQALGQGPEFLTYFNYEAQPDKSGLPSDRFSAERPEGSISTLTIQRTEQRDSAMYRCASSPRTGELFFGEGSRLTVL.

The chain links TRBV6-6 to TRBJ1-1; TRBD1 matches at 9 bases. The germline gives CDR1 MNHNY, CDR2 SVGAGI (reference sequence). This CDR3 comprises 15 residues. The V segment lost 2 bases and the J segment 0 bases; nucleotides outside the gene matches: 1. Here the CDR3 DNA reads TGTGCCAGCAGTTACGGGACAGGGCTGAACACTGAAGCTTTCTTT. Amino acids: CASSYGTGLNTEAFF.

This clone was seen a handful of times. The chain has TRBV5-6 and TRBJ1-5; the match to TRBD1 covers 8 bases. In germline, CDR1 is SGHDT, CDR2 YYEEEE. CDR3 length equals 13 residues. V dropped 3 bases and J dropped 7; count of bases not matched to a gene: 3. The CDR3: CASSSGTGQPQHF. As DNA, the CDR3 is TGTGCCAGCAGCTCCGGGACAGGCCAGCCCCAGCATTTT.